One sample yielded the 17 T cell receptor beta chains listed below, sequenced in a study of blood T cell repertoires in COVID-19. The repertoire was sequenced with immunoSEQ multiplex PCR; TCRdb's copy has only in-frame clones and lacks some. The sample has roughly 200,000 clones, around 94% seen once; the top ten hold 0.7% to 0.8%. The specimen sequenced was peripheral blood. Source of these receptors: a man aged 25 to 40 with COVID-19, enrolled during active disease.

This chain connects TRBV6-5 to TRBJ1-6, with TRBD1 matching over 9 bases. V was pared by 5 bases and J by 7 bases, with 6 bases of the junction left unmatched. The CDR3 has 15 amino acids. The germline V gene encodes CDR1 MNHEY and CDR2 SVGAGI. The CDR3 loop reads CASSHPGQGNSPLHF. DNA for the CDR3: TGTGCCAGCAGTCATCCGGGACAGGGAAATTCACCCCTCCACTTT.

The chain uses TRBV5-1 and TRBJ1-3; 9 bases are shared with TRBD1. The CDR3 loop spans 15 amino acids. Germline V gene data show CDR1 as SGHRS and CDR2 as YFSETQ. Trimming cost V 3 bases and J 4 bases; bases outside gene matches: 5. In DNA, the CDR3 is TGCGCCAGCAGCTCCCATGGACAGGGGGGAAACACCATATATTTT. Protein product: CASSSHGQGGNTIYF.

This rearrangement joins TRBV7-9 to TRBJ2-5; D may be TRBD1 (6 bases). The CDR3 is made up of 17 amino acids. V shed 1 base and J shed 5 bases, with 20 bases lying between them. Germline lookup yields CDR1 SEHNR and CDR2 FQNEAQ (reference sequence). Here the CDR3 reads CASSLVGAGVVWETQYF. The CDR3 DNA reads as TGTGCCAGCAGCTTAGTAGGTGCAGGGGTTGTCTGGGAGACCCAGTACTTC.

The rearrangement joins TRBV6-1 to TRBJ2-3, with unresolved D. Looked up from germline, CDR1 is MNHNS and CDR2 is SASEGT. The CDR3 sequence is 14 residues long. Trimming took 2 bases from V and 1 from J, leaving 7 bases between them. The CDR3, as DNA: TGTGCCAGCAGTGAATCCTCCGGCACAGATACGCAGTATTTT. Its translation: CASSESSGTDTQYF.

This clone appeared once. Here the CDR3 reads CASIPGTGHEQYF. The DNA of the CDR3 is TGTGCCAGCATTCCTGGGACAGGCCACGAGCAGTACTTC. The rearrangement uses TRBV6-5 and TRBJ2-7, with 8 bases aligning to TRBD1. The length of the CDR3 is 13 residues. The germline V gene encodes CDR1 MNHEY and CDR2 SVGAGI. V lost 7 bases and J lost 5; bases outside the gene matches: 7.

This sequence joins TRBV4-1 and TRBJ1-1; D remains unclear. CDR1 and CDR2 (germline): MGHRA, YSYEKL. This CDR3 has 15 amino acids. Trimming pared 0 bases from V and 5 bases from J, leaving 13 bases between. The CDR3 protein is CASSQDVREWTEAFF. Here the CDR3 DNA reads TGCGCCAGCAGCCAAGATGTTAGGGAGTGGACTGAAGCTTTCTTT.

The V gene is TRBV7-9, the J gene TRBJ1-1; possible D gene TRBD1, 6 bases. In germline, CDR1 is SEHNR, CDR2 FQNEAQ (reference sequence). This CDR3 spans 14 amino acids. With 8 bases removed from V and 1 base from J, the gap between germline ends came to 14 bases. In nucleotides, the CDR3 is TGTGCCAGCGGGCGGGGGGCTTCGAACACTGAAGCTTTCTTT. Protein: CASGRGASNTEAFF.

This sequence joins TRBV7-9 and TRBJ2-2, with 7 bases identical to TRBD1. CDR1 SEHNR and CDR2 FQNEAQ come from the germline V gene (reference sequence). The CDR3 totals 16 residues. With 5 bases clipped from V and 2 bases from J, the junction kept 8 bases outside the gene matches. This chain's CDR3 is CASSARDSLNTGELFF. DNA of the CDR3: TGTGCCAGCAGCGCCCGGGACAGCCTTAACACCGGGGAGCTGTTTTTT.

The J gene is TRBJ2-5, the V gene TRBV27, with 12 bases matching TRBD2. Germline V CDR1 and CDR2: MNHEY, SMNVEV (reference sequence). The J segment lost 9 bases and the V segment lost 2 bases, leaving 10 bases of the junction unmatched. This CDR3 is 16 amino acids long. CDR3 loop: CASSLLAGGQRGAQYF. CDR3 bases: TGTGCCAGCAGTTTACTAGCGGGGGGGCAAAGGGGGGCCCAGTACTTC.

The genes are TRBV27 and TRBJ1-1; the D gene is possibly TRBD1 (5 bases). The CDR3 consists of 13 residues. Germline V lookup: CDR1 MNHEY, CDR2 SMNVEV (reference sequence). Trimming took off 5 bases at V and 11 bases at J, with 18 bases between the two ends. CDR3 amino acids: CASSPQTGAHAFF. Here the CDR3 DNA reads TGTGCCAGCAGTCCCCAAACAGGTGCGCATGCTTTCTTT.

The chain joins TRBV3-1 (or the pseudogene TRBV3-2) to TRBJ2-5; possible D gene TRBD2, 5 bases. CDR3 length: 17 residues. Trimming took 1 base from V and 5 from J, leaving 20 bases between them. Looked up from germline, CDR1 is LGHDT and CDR2 is YNNKEL (reference sequence). CDR3 sequence: CASSQAAGPKKGETQYF. The CDR3 DNA reads TGTGCCAGCAGCCAAGCGGCGGGCCCCAAAAAAGGGGAGACCCAGTACTTC.

The chain links TRBV15 to TRBJ2-3, with 8 nucleotides matching TRBD1. Germline V gene sequence: CDR1 LNHNV, CDR2 YYDKDF (reference sequence). Trimming took 1 base from V and 4 from J; bases not matched to a gene: 4. The CDR3 contains 15 residues. In DNA form, the CDR3 reads TGTGCCACCAGCAGAGGACAGGGGACCGCAGATACGCAGTATTTT. Protein: CATSRGQGTADTQYF.

The J gene is TRBJ1-6, the V gene TRBV6-2 or TRBV6-3; D gene unclear. The V end was cut by 1 base, the J end by 9 bases, with 13 bases between. This CDR3 spans 15 amino acids. CDR1 is MNHEY, CDR2 SVGEGT, per germline. The CDR3 reads CASSYFSGRASPLHF. Written as DNA, the CDR3 is TGTGCCAGCAGTTACTTTTCGGGAAGGGCTTCACCCCTCCACTTT.

The chain couples TRBV21-1 to TRBJ2-7; TRBD2 is the table's D call, not checked against the DNA. TRBV21-1 is marked as a pseudogene. The CDR3 runs 21 residues. The CDR3 nucleotides are TGTGCCAGCAGCAAAGCGCAAGGTTTTTTTGGCTTTCGAAGGGACTTTTACGAGCAGTACTTC. This codes for CASSKAQGFFGFRRDFYEQYF.

This clone has a single count. The rearrangement uses TRBV5-4 and TRBJ2-7; D is uncertain. Germline assignment: CDR1 SGHNT and CDR2 YYREEE (reference sequence). The CDR3 is made up of 15 amino acids. Trimming cost V 0 bases and J 2 bases, with 12 bases left between them. Written as DNA, the CDR3 is TGTGCCAGCAGCTTGGGGGCTATTCCTCCCTACGAGCAGTACTTC. It translates to CASSLGAIPPYEQYF.

This chain links TRBV5-6 with TRBJ2-3, with TRBD2 identical over 14 bases. The germline V gene encodes CDR1 SGHDT and CDR2 YYEEEE. There are 18 residues in the CDR3. Trimming removed 2 bases from V and 0 bases from J; junction bases left unmatched: 5. The CDR3 region has the DNA TGTGCCAGCAGCTTACCGGGACTAGCGGGGGCTAGCACAGATACGCAGTATTTT. It is translated as CASSLPGLAGASTDTQYF.

The chain joins TRBV10-2 to TRBJ2-7, with 8 bases lining up with TRBD1. Trimming cost V 4 bases and J 3 bases; bases outside gene matches: 5. The CDR3 length is 14 residues. Germline values: CDR1 WSHSY, CDR2 SAAADI. This CDR3 reads CASSGGTGYYEQYF. Written as DNA, the CDR3 is TGCGCCAGCAGTGGCGGGACAGGATACTACGAGCAGTACTTC.